This T cell receptor beta chain stems from a study of cytomegalovirus exposure and HLA in healthy donors. Study-level results: Across donors, most TCRs were seen rarely, yet some public ones were widespread.

CDR1 and CDR2 from the germline V gene are MDHEN and SYDVKM. The trim removed 6 bases at V and 0 bases at J, leaving 19 bases unmatched. The CDR3 is made up of 19 amino acids. Worth noting for this clone: Its matching antigen is unknown.

Measured with immunoSEQ multiplex PCR; TCRdb has only the in-frame clones, and not every one. The sample contains 100,000 to 150,000 clones, about 90% of which appear only once. The genes are TRBV28 and TRBJ2-7; 8 nucleotides line up with TRBD2. This clonotype was obtained from a woman younger than 30 in good health and CMV-seronegative. The specimen sequenced was PBMCs. CDR3 residues: CASRPRPGLVSRSSYEQYF. CDR3 nucleotides: TGTGCCAGCAGACCGAGACCGGGACTAGTTTCTAGGAGCTCCTACGAGCAGTACTTC.